The 30 T cell receptor beta chains in this list originate from one sample, sequenced in a study of OX40 agonist ivuxolimab in advanced cancers. The repertoire was sequenced with immunoSEQ multiplex PCR; TCRdb's copy has only in-frame clones and lacks some. The sample comprises tens of thousands of clones, around 84% of which are singletons, and more than 25% rests with the top ten. This sample comprised CD4+ or CD8+ T cells sorted from blood, obtained in a trial of the OX40 agonist ivuxolimab. Source of these receptors: an adult with an advanced solid tumor such as melanoma, head and neck, liver or kidney cancer.

The chain joins TRBV7-9 to TRBJ2-5, with TRBD1 as a possible D gene (6 bases). This CDR3 has 14 amino acids. Germline V lookup: CDR1 SEHNR, CDR2 FQNEAQ (reference sequence). The V end lost 3 bases, the J end lost 4 bases, and 12 bases lay between the germline ends. The CDR3 DNA sequence: TGTGCCAGCAGCTTTCCAGGGGCTCTAGAGACCCAGTACTTC. Protein product: CASSFPGALETQYF.

The CDR3 sequence: CATRGTEYTGELFF. The CDR3 DNA follows: TGTGCCACCCGTGGGACGGAATACACCGGGGAGCTGTTTTTT. The chain combines TRBV15 with TRBJ2-2; D may be TRBD1 or TRBD2 (5 bases each). Trimming removed 8 bases at V and 3 bases at J, with 13 bases between. Germline CDR1 is LNHNV and CDR2 is YYDKDF (reference sequence). The CDR3 runs 14 residues.

The genes are TRBV5-8 and TRBJ2-7, with TRBD2 matching 7 bases. The CDR3 consists of 14 residues. Germline V lookup: CDR1 SGHTS, CDR2 YDEGEE. After removal of 0 bases from V and 0 bases from J, the junction contained 0 bases not matched to a gene. In DNA, the CDR3 is TGTGCCAGCAGCTTGGAGCGGGACTCCTACGAGCAGTACTTC. Its translation: CASSLERDSYEQYF.

The rearrangement links TRBV4-1 to TRBJ2-1, with TRBD1 identical over 10 bases. The trim removed 1 base at V and 2 bases at J, leaving 2 bases unmatched. Germline CDR1 is MGHRA and CDR2 is YSYEKL. The CDR3 runs 16 residues. The CDR3 is CASSQGDRGPYNEQFF. The CDR3, as DNA: TGCGCCAGCAGCCAAGGGGACAGGGGTCCCTACAATGAGCAGTTCTTC.

The chain couples TRBV5-1 to TRBJ1-2; 9 nucleotides agree with TRBD1. Germline trimming cut 4 bases from V and 4 bases from J; bases unmatched to any gene: 5. Germline lookup yields CDR1 SGHRS and CDR2 YFSETQ. The CDR3 length is 14 residues. The chain's CDR3 is CASSPGTGSYGYTF. CDR3 nucleotide sequence: TGCGCCAGCAGCCCCGGGACAGGGAGCTATGGCTACACCTTC.

This clone was seen only once. The CDR3 sequence is CASSPLSGPSTEAFF. The DNA for the CDR3 is TGTGCCAGCAGCCCTTTATCCGGCCCCAGCACTGAAGCTTTCTTT. The J gene is TRBJ1-1, the V gene TRBV5-5; D remains ambiguous. The CDR3 sequence is 15 residues long. Germline CDR1 and CDR2: SGHKS and YYEKEE (reference sequence). The germline V and J ends were trimmed by 4 bases and 4 bases, with 17 bases remaining between them. Combining the CDR3 with reference TRBV5-5 and TRBJ1-1 gives the whole variable domain DAGVTQSPTHLIKTRGQQVTLRCSPISGHKSVSWYQQVLGQGPQFIFQYYEKEERGRGNFPDRFSARQFPNYSSELNVNALLLGDSALYLCASSPLSGPSTEAFFGQGTRLTVV.

The rearrangement uses TRBV7-8 and TRBJ2-1, with 8 bases aligning to TRBD1. The CDR3 runs to 14 residues. V dropped 1 base and J dropped 4; count of bases not matched to a gene: 0. Germline V gene data show CDR1 as SGHVS and CDR2 as FQNEAQ. The CDR3 sequence: CASSLGQGYNEQFF. The CDR3 nucleotides are TGTGCCAGCAGCTTAGGACAGGGGTACAATGAGCAGTTCTTC. Full variable domain (rest looked up from reference TRBV7-8 and TRBJ2-1): GAGVSQSPRYKVAKRGQDVALRCDPISGHVSLFWYQQALGQGPEFLTYFQNEAQLDKSGLPSDRFFAERPEGSVSTLKIQRTQQEDSAVYLCASSLGQGYNEQFFGPGTRLTVL.

The rearrangement links TRBV5-1 to TRBJ2-1, with D unresolved. Looked up from germline, CDR1 is SGHRS and CDR2 is YFSETQ. Trimming cost V 7 bases and J 8 bases, with 10 bases left between them. This CDR3 spans 11 amino acids. The CDR3 is CASGRGYEQFF. DNA for the CDR3: TGCGCCAGCGGTAGAGGCTATGAGCAGTTCTTC.

The gene calls are TRBV11-3 and TRBJ2-1; 10 nucleotides align to TRBD2. Looked up from germline, CDR1 is SGHNT and CDR2 is YENEEA. The CDR3 is 20 amino acids. V lost 5 bases and J lost 5; bases outside the gene matches: 21. DNA for the CDR3: TGTGCCAGCAGCCGGGAGACTAGCGGGTCCGCTGGGGGCCTCCACAATGAGCAGTTCTTC. Encoded protein: CASSRETSGSAGGLHNEQFF. The entire variable domain, with the rest obtained from reference TRBV11-3 and TRBJ2-1, is as follows: EAGVVQSPRYKIIEKKQPVAFWCNPISGHNTLYWYLQNLGQGPELLIRYENEEAVDDSQLPKDRFSAERLKGVDSTLKIQPAELGDSAVYLCASSRETSGSAGGLHNEQFFGPGTRLTVL.

J is TRBJ2-1 and V is TRBV29-1; TRBD1 might be the D (6 bases). Per the germline V gene, CDR1 is SQVTM and CDR2 is ANQGSEA. The CDR3 consists of 13 residues. Trimming removed 5 bases from V and 7 bases from J, with 15 bases in between. The CDR3 reads CSVLGALENEQFF. The CDR3 nucleotides are TGCAGCGTTCTGGGGGCCCTAGAGAATGAGCAGTTCTTC.

The chain is built from TRBV19 and TRBJ2-5, with 8 bases identical to TRBD2. This CDR3 has 14 residues. Losses at the gene ends were 7 bases for V and 5 bases for J; bases not matched to a gene: 9. Germline-derived CDR1 and CDR2 are LNHDA and SQIVND (reference sequence). The CDR3 loop reads CASNNGGAEETQYF. CDR3 nucleotides: TGTGCCAGTAACAACGGGGGGGCAGAGGAGACCCAGTACTTC.

The chain recombines TRBV9 with TRBJ2-2, with 11 nucleotides matching TRBD2. The CDR3 runs to 16 residues. Germline V CDR1 and CDR2: SGDLS, YYNGEE. The ends lost 4 bases at V and 6 bases at J; junction bases unmatched: 8. CDR3 loop: CASSPHSGRAAGELFF. The CDR3 DNA reads TGTGCCAGCAGCCCCCATAGCGGGAGGGCCGCCGGGGAGCTGTTTTTT.

The V gene is TRBV5-1, the J gene TRBJ2-2, with D maybe TRBD1 (5 bases). Germline V CDR1 and CDR2: SGHRS, YFSETQ. Trimming took off 3 bases at V and 4 bases at J, with 13 bases between the two ends. The CDR3 runs 15 residues. The CDR3 loop is CASSSNVRVTGELFF. The CDR3 nucleotides read TGCGCCAGCAGCTCGAACGTCAGGGTCACCGGGGAGCTGTTTTTT.

DNA for the CDR3: TGTGCCTGGAAACTCGCAGGGGACTCCTATAATTCACCCCTCCACTTT. Translated, it gives CAWKLAGDSYNSPLHF. The rearrangement links TRBV30 to TRBJ1-6; D might be TRBD1 (6 bases). This CDR3 contains 16 residues. CDR1 GTSNPN and CDR2 SVGIG come from the germline V gene (reference sequence). V lost 4 bases and J 0 bases, leaving 13 bases between the germline ends.

The chain links TRBV19 to TRBJ2-1; D call uncertain. V lost 3 bases to trimming and J lost 0 bases, with 15 bases between them. There are 17 residues in the CDR3. Germline lookup yields CDR1 LNHDA and CDR2 SQIVND (reference sequence). The CDR3 spells CASSMYGLKVSYNEQFF. In DNA form, the CDR3 reads TGTGCCAGTAGTATGTATGGGCTCAAAGTCTCCTACAATGAGCAGTTCTTC. The full variable domain, completed using reference TRBV19 and TRBJ2-1, is DGGITQSPKYLFRKEGQNVTLSCEQNLNHDAMYWYRQDPGQGLRLIYYSQIVNDFQKGDIAEGYSVSREKKESFPLTVTSAQKNPTAFYLCASSMYGLKVSYNEQFFGPGTRLTVL.

This clone was observed a single time. The gene calls are TRBV7-2 and TRBJ1-2; D is uncertain. The CDR3 has 13 residues. V lost 4 bases, J lost 2 bases, and 8 bases lay in between. The germline gives CDR1 SGHTA, CDR2 FQGNSA. CDR3 residues: CASSSATNYGYTF. DNA for the CDR3: TGTGCCAGCAGCTCCGCGACAAACTATGGCTACACCTTC.

The chain combines TRBV5-1 with TRBJ2-1; 12 bases fit TRBD1. Germline V CDR1 and CDR2: SGHRS, YFSETQ. The V and J ends lost 4 bases and 7 bases, in that order; junction bases with no gene match: 6. The CDR3 covers 15 residues. CDR3 loop: CASSDPGQGANEQFF. DNA for the CDR3: TGCGCCAGCAGCGATCCGGGACAGGGGGCAAATGAGCAGTTCTTC.

The chain links TRBV25-1 to TRBJ2-1; D is unclear. This CDR3 is 14 amino acids long. V was shortened by 4 bases and J by 0 bases, with 7 bases between the two germline ends. CDR1 and CDR2 (germline): MGHDK, SYGVNS. The CDR3 sequence: CASSGYGSYNEQFF. CDR3 in DNA: TGTGCCAGCAGTGGTTACGGCTCCTACAATGAGCAGTTCTTC.

The V and J genes are TRBV5-1 and TRBJ1-3, with D possibly matching TRBD1 (5 bases). The germline CDR1 and CDR2 sequences are SGHRS and YFSETQ. V lost 0 bases and J lost 2, with 9 bases in between. This CDR3 is built from 15 residues. CDR3 residues: CASSLGGTPGNTIYF. CDR3 nucleotide sequence: TGCGCCAGCAGCTTGGGAGGGACTCCTGGAAACACCATATATTTT.

V usage is TRBV28 and J usage is TRBJ2-3; the match to TRBD2 covers 13 bases. The CDR3 consists of 18 residues. With 6 bases clipped from V and 4 bases from J, the junction kept 13 bases outside the gene matches. Germline V gene data show CDR1 as MDHEN and CDR2 as SYDVKM. DNA for the CDR3: TGTGCCAGCAGCCCCAGGACTAGCGGGGGAATTGGCGCAGATACGCAGTATTTT. It yields the protein CASSPRTSGGIGADTQYF.

This chain connects TRBV5-4 to TRBJ1-2; possibly TRBD1 for D (6 bases). This CDR3 is built from 14 residues. V was trimmed by 4 bases and J by 8 bases, leaving 18 bases between them. Germline-derived CDR1 and CDR2 are SGHNT and YYREEE (reference sequence). CDR3: CASSQAGGARGYTF. The DNA for the CDR3 is TGTGCCAGCAGCCAAGCGGGGGGGGCGCGAGGCTACACCTTC.

Here the CDR3 reads CASSDRTGAETQYF. CDR3 DNA: TGCGCCAGCAGTGATAGGACAGGTGCAGAGACCCAGTACTTC. V usage is TRBV10-2 and J usage is TRBJ2-5; TRBD1 aligns across 7 bases. V was pared by 3 bases and J by 4 bases, with 5 bases of the junction left unmatched. The CDR3 has 14 amino acids. Germline CDR1 is WSHSY and CDR2 is SAAADI.

The chain is built from TRBV10-3 and TRBJ2-5; D not resolved. The ends were cut back, 8 bases at V and 1 base at J, with 11 bases in the middle. Looked up from germline, CDR1 is ENHRY and CDR2 is SYGVKD. This CDR3 is 13 amino acids long. CDR3 region: CAIRTEIQETQYF. CDR3 DNA sequence: TGTGCCATCCGTACAGAAATCCAAGAGACCCAGTACTTC.

The chain recombines TRBV2 with TRBJ2-3; D possibly corresponds to TRBD2 (6 bases). This CDR3 is built from 12 residues. The ends were cut back, 7 bases at V and 3 bases at J, with 8 bases in the middle. Germline loops: CDR1 SNHLY, CDR2 FYNNEI. The chain's CDR3 is CASTGTTDTQYF. The CDR3 bases are TGTGCCAGCACCGGGACTACAGATACGCAGTATTTT.

The CDR3 DNA is TGTGCCAGCAGCCCCCTTCTCACAGGTTACACCTTC. Translation: CASSPLLTGYTF. The chain is built from TRBV7-2 and TRBJ1-2; tentative D call: TRBD1 (5 bases). Germline V gene data show CDR1 as SGHTA and CDR2 as FQGNSA. This CDR3 has 12 amino acids. The germline V and J ends were trimmed by 5 bases and 11 bases, with 15 bases remaining between them.

This clone was picked up one time. This rearrangement joins TRBV19 to TRBJ2-2; 11 bases map to TRBD2. The CDR3 is 14 residues long. The germline V gene encodes CDR1 LNHDA and CDR2 SQIVND (reference sequence). Trimming removed 6 bases from V and 4 bases from J; junction bases left unmatched: 1. CDR3 amino acids: CASRLAGVTGELFF. The CDR3 DNA is TGTGCCAGTAGACTAGCGGGAGTCACCGGGGAGCTGTTTTTT. The full variable domain, its missing parts supplied by reference TRBV19 and TRBJ2-2, is DGGITQSPKYLFRKEGQNVTLSCEQNLNHDAMYWYRQDPGQGLRLIYYSQIVNDFQKGDIAEGYSVSREKKESFPLTVTSAQKNPTAFYLCASRLAGVTGELFFGEGSRLTVL.

V and J are TRBV6-5 and TRBJ1-5; D is perhaps TRBD1 (6 bases). CDR3 size: 14 residues. V dropped 2 bases and J dropped 5 bases, with 10 bases sitting between them. Germline assignment: CDR1 MNHEY and CDR2 SVGAGI. For the CDR3, the DNA is TGTGCCAGCAGTTACCACAGGGCACATCAGCCCCAGCATTTT. Its translation is CASSYHRAHQPQHF.

V gene TRBV6-1 combines with J gene TRBJ2-7, with 8 nucleotides matching TRBD1. The length of the CDR3 is 15 residues. The J segment lost 5 bases and the V segment lost 2 bases, leaving 8 bases of the junction unmatched. Germline CDR1 reads MNHNS; CDR2 reads SASEGT. The CDR3 DNA reads as TGTGCCAGCAGTGAAAGACGGACAGGGTCCGACGAGCAGTACTTC. Translated, it gives CASSERRTGSDEQYF.

The chain links TRBV19 to TRBJ1-6, with TRBD1 matching over 8 bases. This CDR3 is built from 19 residues. With 5 bases clipped from V and 8 bases from J, the junction kept 20 bases outside the gene matches. Germline values: CDR1 LNHDA, CDR2 SQIVND (reference sequence). CDR3 sequence: CASSPDLASYQGADSPLHF. DNA for the CDR3: TGTGCCAGTAGTCCGGACCTGGCCTCCTATCAGGGGGCTGATTCACCCCTCCACTTT. Together with reference TRBV19 and TRBJ1-6, the CDR3 gives the full variable domain: DGGITQSPKYLFRKEGQNVTLSCEQNLNHDAMYWYRQDPGQGLRLIYYSQIVNDFQKGDIAEGYSVSREKKESFPLTVTSAQKNPTAFYLCASSPDLASYQGADSPLHFGNGTRLTVT.

V gene TRBV7-2 combines with J gene TRBJ2-3; 7 bases are a match to TRBD1. The CDR3 length is 15 residues. J was trimmed by 6 bases and V by 5 bases; bases with no gene match: 11. Germline V gene data show CDR1 as SGHTA and CDR2 as FQGNSA. In nucleotides, the CDR3 is TGTGCCAGCAGCACCCCGACAGGGATTACGGATACGCAGTATTTT. It specifies CASSTPTGITDTQYF.